This record looks at one T cell receptor (beta chain) sequence and its context. Source study methods: It was from reference gene primer amplification that nucleated cell counts were estimated. Repertoires were generated with immunoSEQ multiplex PCR, while TCRdb's copy carries only in-frame clones and drops some. V and J calls and clone size are those listed in that table; D and trimming were worked out from the DNA. Here the sample spans approximately 310,000 clones, roughly 89% being singletons. This entry belongs to a study of blood T cell repertoires in COVID-19. Turning to the study itself: The United States, Italy and Spain provided the acute and convalescent COVID-19 samples.

Germline V CDR1 and CDR2: MNHNY, SVGAGI (reference sequence). CDR3 length: 15 amino acids. The ends were cut back, 2 bases at V and 4 bases at J, with 11 bases in the middle. Each participant's cohort was designated according to participant-reported clinical history. The gene calls are TRBV6-6 and TRBJ2-2; possibly TRBD1 for D (6 bases). Material for sequencing was PBMCs or T cells enriched from blood (not recorded which). This receptor was identified in a man aged 55 to 70 who had recovered from COVID-19. The DNA of the CDR3 is TGTGCCAGCAGTTACGAGGGGGTAGGCACCGGGGAGCTGTTTTTT. Translating it yields CASSYEGVGTGELFF.